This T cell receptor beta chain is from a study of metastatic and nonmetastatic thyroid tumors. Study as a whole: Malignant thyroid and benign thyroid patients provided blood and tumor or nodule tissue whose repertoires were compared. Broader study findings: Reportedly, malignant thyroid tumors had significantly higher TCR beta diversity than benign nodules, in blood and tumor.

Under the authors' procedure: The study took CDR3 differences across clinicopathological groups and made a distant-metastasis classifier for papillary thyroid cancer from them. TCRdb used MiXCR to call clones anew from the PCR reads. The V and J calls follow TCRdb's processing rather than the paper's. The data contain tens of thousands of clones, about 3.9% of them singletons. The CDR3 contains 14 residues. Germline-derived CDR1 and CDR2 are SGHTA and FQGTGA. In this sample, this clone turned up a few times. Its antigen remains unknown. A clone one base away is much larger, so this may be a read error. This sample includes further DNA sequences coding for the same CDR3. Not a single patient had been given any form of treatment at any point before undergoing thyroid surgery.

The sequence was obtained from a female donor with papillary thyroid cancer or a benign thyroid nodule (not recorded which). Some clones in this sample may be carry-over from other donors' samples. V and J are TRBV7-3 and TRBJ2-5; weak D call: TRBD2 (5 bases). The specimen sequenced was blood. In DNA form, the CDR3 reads TGTGCCAGCAGCCCCGGAGGACGTCAAGAGACACAGTACTTC. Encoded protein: CASSPGGRQETQYF. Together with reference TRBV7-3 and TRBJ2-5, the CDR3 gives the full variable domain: GAGVSQTPSNKVTEKGKYVELRCDPISGHTALYWYRQSLGQGPEFLIYFQGTGAADDSGLPNDRFFAVRPEGSVSTLKIQRTERGDSAVYLCASSPGGRQETQYFGPGTRLLVL.